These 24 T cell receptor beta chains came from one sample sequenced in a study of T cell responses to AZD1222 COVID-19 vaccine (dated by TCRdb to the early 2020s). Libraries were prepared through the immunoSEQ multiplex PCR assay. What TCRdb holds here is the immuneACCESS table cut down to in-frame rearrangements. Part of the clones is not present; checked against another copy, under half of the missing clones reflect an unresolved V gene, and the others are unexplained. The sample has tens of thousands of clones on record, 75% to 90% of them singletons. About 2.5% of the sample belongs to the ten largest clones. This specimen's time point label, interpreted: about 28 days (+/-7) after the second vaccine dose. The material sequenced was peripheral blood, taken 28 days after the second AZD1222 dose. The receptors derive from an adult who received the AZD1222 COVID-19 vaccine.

This CDR3 reads CASSKGQGRPYEQYF. The CDR3 region has the DNA TGTGCCAGCTCAAAGGGACAGGGGCGCCCCTACGAGCAGTACTTC. This chain uses TRBV18 with TRBJ2-7; 10 nucleotides align to TRBD1. The ends lost 5 bases at V and 2 bases at J; junction bases unmatched: 6. CDR3 length: 15 amino acids. Germline CDR1 KGHSH, CDR2 LQKENI.

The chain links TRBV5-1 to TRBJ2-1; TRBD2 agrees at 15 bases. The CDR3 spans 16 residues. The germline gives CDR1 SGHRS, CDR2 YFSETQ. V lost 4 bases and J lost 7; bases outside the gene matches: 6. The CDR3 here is CASSRAGLAGGNEQFF. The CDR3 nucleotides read TGCGCCAGCAGCAGAGCGGGACTAGCGGGGGGTAATGAGCAGTTCTTC. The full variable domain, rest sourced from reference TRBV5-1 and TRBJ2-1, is KAGVTQTPRYLIKTRGQQVTLSCSPISGHRSVSWYQQTPGQGLQFLFEYFSETQRNKGNFPGRFSGRQFSNSRSEMNVSTLELGDSALYLCASSRAGLAGGNEQFFGPGTRLTVL.

CDR3 nucleotide sequence: TGTGCCAGCTCACCAACAAGTGAGTCTGGAAACACCATATATTTT. Its protein is CASSPTSESGNTIYF. This rearrangement joins TRBV18 to TRBJ1-3; no definite D call. V was cut by 2 bases and J by 1 base, with 9 bases left in between. Germline CDR1 and CDR2: KGHSH and LQKENI. CDR3 length equals 15 residues. Using reference TRBV18 and TRBJ1-3 for the parts outside the CDR3, the full variable domain is NAGVMQNPRHLVRRRGQEARLRCSPMKGHSHVYWYRQLPEEGLKFMVYLQKENIIDESGMPKERFSAEFPKEGPSILRIQQVVRGDSAAYFCASSPTSESGNTIYFGEGSWLTVV.

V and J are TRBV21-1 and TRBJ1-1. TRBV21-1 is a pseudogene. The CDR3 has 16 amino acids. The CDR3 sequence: CASSKGLRVLNTEAFF. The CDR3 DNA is TGTGCCAGCAGCAAAGGCCTCCGGGTTTTGAACACTGAAGCTTTCTTT.

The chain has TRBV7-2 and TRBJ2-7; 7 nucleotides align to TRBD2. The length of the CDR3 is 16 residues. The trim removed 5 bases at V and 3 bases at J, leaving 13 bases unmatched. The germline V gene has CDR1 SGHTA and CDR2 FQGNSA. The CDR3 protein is CASSITINSGGYEQYF. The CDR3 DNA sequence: TGTGCCAGCAGCATTACCATAAATTCGGGGGGCTACGAGCAGTACTTC.

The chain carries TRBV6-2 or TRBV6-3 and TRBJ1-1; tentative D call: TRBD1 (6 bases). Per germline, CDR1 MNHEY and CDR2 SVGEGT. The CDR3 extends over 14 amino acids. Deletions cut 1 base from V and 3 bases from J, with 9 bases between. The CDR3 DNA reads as TGTGCCAGCAGTTACTGGACAGAGGACACTGAAGCTTTCTTT. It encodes CASSYWTEDTEAFF.

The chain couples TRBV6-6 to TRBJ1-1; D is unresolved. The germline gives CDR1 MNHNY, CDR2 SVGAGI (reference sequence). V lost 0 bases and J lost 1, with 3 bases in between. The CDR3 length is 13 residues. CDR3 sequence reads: CASSYSRNTEAFF. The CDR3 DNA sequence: TGTGCCAGCAGTTACTCACGGAACACTGAAGCTTTCTTT.

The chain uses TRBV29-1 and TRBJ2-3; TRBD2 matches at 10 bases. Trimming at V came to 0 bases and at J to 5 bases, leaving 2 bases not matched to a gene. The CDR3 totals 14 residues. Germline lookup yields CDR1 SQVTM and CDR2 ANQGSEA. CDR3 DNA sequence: TGCAGCGTTGAAGAGGAGCGGGGGGGAGATACGCAGTATTTT. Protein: CSVEEERGGDTQYF.

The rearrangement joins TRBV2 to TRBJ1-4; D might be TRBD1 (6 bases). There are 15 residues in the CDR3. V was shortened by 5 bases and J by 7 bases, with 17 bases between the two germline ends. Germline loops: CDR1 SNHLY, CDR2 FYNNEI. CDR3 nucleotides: TGTGCCAGCAGTCAATCTCAGGGGAGGAGTGAAAAACTGTTTTTT. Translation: CASSQSQGRSEKLFF.

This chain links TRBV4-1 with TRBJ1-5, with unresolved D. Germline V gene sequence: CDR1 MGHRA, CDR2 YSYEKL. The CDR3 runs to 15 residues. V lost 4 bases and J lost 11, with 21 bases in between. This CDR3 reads CASSPAAELLLSQHF. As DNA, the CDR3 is TGCGCCAGCAGCCCCGCGGCCGAGCTCCTGCTTTCCCAGCATTTT.

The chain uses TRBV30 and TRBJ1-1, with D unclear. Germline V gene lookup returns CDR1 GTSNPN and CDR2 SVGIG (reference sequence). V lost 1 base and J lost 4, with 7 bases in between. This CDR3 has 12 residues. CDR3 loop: CAWSGRLTEAFF. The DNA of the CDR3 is TGTGCCTGGAGTGGGCGGCTCACTGAAGCTTTCTTT. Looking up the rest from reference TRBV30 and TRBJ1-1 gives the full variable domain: SQTIHQWPATLVQPVGSPLSLECTVEGTSNPNLYWYRQAAGRGLQLLFYSVGIGQISSEVPQNLSASRPQDRQFILSSKKLLLSDSGFYLCAWSGRLTEAFFGQGTRLTVV.

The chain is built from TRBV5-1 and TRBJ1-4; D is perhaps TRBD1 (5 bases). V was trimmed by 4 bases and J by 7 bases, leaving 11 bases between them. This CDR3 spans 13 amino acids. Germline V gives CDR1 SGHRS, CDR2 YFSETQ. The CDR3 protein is CASSEGPGEKLFF. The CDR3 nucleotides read TGCGCCAGCAGCGAGGGACCGGGTGAAAAACTGTTTTTT.

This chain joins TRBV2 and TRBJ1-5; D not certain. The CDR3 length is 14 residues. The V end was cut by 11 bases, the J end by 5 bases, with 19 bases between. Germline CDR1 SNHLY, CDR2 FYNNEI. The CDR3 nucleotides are TGTGCCGGAAGCAGTATGGGTCGCGATCAGCCCCAGCATTTT. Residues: CAGSSMGRDQPQHF.

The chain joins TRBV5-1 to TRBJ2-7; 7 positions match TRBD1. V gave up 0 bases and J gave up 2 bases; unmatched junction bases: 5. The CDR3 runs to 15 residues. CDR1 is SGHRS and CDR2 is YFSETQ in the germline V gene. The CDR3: CASSLAGTETYEQYF. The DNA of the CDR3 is TGCGCCAGCAGCTTGGCCGGGACAGAGACCTACGAGCAGTACTTC.

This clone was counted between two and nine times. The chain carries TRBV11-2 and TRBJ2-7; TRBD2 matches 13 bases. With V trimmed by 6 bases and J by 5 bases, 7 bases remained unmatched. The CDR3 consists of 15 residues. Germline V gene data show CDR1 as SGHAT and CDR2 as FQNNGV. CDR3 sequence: CASSPTSGRAHEQYF. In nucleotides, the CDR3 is TGTGCCAGCAGTCCAACTAGCGGGAGGGCTCACGAGCAGTACTTC.

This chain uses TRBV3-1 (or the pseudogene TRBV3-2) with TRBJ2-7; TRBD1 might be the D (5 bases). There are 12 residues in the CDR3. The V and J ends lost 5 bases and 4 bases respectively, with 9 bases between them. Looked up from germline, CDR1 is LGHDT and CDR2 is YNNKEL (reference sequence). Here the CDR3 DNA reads TGTGCCAGCAGCTTTGACAGTTACGAGCAGTACTTC. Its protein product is CASSFDSYEQYF.

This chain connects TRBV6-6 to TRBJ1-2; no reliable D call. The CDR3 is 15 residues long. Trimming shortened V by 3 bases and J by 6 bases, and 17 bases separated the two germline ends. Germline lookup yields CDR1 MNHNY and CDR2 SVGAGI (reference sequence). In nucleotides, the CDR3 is TGTGCCAGCAGTTATCCGCCAGAAACGAAGAATGGCTACACCTTC. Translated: CASSYPPETKNGYTF.

Here the CDR3 DNA reads TGTGCCAGCAGCTTTGAGGGGGAGCTGTTTTTT. It is translated as CASSFEGELFF. V and J are TRBV7-2 and TRBJ2-2; D remains ambiguous. This CDR3 region has 11 residues. V lost 3 bases, J lost 8 bases, and 4 bases lay in between. The germline gives CDR1 SGHTA, CDR2 FQGNSA.

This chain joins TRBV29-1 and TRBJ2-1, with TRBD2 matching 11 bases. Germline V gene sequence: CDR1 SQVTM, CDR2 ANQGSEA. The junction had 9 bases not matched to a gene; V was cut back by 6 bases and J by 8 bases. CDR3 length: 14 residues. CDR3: CSVVLAGVLYEQFF. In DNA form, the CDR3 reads TGCAGCGTCGTACTAGCGGGAGTTCTCTATGAGCAGTTCTTC.

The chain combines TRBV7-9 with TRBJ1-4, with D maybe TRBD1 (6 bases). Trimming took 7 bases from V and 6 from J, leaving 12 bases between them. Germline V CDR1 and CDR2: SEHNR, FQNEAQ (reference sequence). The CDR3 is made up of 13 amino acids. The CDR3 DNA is TGTGCCAGCACCCGGGACACTCATGAAAAACTGTTTTTT. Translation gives CASTRDTHEKLFF.

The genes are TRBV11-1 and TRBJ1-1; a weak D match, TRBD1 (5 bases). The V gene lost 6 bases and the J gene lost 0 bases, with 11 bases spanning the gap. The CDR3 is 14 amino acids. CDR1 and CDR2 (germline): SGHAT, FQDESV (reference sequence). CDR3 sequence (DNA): TGTGCCAGCAGATCGGGACGGATGAACACTGAAGCTTTCTTT. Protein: CASRSGRMNTEAFF.

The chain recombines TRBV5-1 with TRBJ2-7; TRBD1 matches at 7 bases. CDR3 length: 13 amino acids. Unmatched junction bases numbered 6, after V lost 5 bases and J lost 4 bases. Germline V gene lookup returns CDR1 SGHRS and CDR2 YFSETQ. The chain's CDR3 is CASSDRADYEQYF. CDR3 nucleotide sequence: TGCGCCAGCAGTGACAGGGCGGATTACGAGCAGTACTTC. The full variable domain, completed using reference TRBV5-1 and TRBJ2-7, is KAGVTQTPRYLIKTRGQQVTLSCSPISGHRSVSWYQQTPGQGLQFLFEYFSETQRNKGNFPGRFSGRQFSNSRSEMNVSTLELGDSALYLCASSDRADYEQYFGPGTRLTVT.

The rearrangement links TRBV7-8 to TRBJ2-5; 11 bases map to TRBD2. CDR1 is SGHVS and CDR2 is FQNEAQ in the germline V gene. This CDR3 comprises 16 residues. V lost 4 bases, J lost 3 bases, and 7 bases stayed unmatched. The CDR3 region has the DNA TGTGCCAGCAGCTGGGTTAGCGGGGGGGCCGAAGAGACCCAGTACTTC. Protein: CASSWVSGGAEETQYF.

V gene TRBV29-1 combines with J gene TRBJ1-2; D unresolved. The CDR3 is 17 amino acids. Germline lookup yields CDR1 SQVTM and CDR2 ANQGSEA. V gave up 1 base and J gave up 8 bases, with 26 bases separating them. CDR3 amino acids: CSVEGAGKTHRLWGYTF. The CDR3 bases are TGCAGCGTTGAAGGTGCCGGGAAAACCCATCGTCTTTGGGGCTACACCTTC.